Below are 12 T cell receptor beta chains sequenced from a single sample in a study of blood T cell repertoires in COVID-19. Profiled with immunoSEQ multiplex PCR; TCRdb holds only in-frame clones, not every one. The sample holds 90,000 to 120,000 clones, around 88% seen once. Sequenced: peripheral blood. These receptors were obtained from a man between 45 and 60 years old with active or convalescent COVID-19.

J is TRBJ2-5 and V is TRBV28; D might be TRBD2 (6 bases). CDR3 size: 15 residues. Germline values: CDR1 MDHEN, CDR2 SYDVKM. V was clipped by 3 bases and J by 3 bases, with 14 bases between them. The CDR3 spells CASSFFRGTEETQYF. The DNA for the CDR3 is TGTGCCAGCAGTTTTTTTCGGGGGACCGAAGAGACCCAGTACTTC. Drawing the rest from reference TRBV28 and TRBJ2-5, the complete variable domain is DVKVTQSSRYLVKRTGEKVFLECVQDMDHENMFWYRQDPGLGLRLIYFSYDVKMKEKGDIPEGYSVSREKKERFSLILESASTNQTSMYLCASSFFRGTEETQYFGPGTRLLVL.

The chain links TRBV18 to TRBJ2-7; 11 nucleotides line up with TRBD2. The CDR3 consists of 16 residues. The germline CDR1 and CDR2 sequences are KGHSH and LQKENI. The trim removed 8 bases at V and 2 bases at J, leaving 11 bases unmatched. The CDR3 DNA is TGTGCCAGCACTCTAGCGGGAGGATATAAGACCTACGAGCAGTACTTC. It specifies CASTLAGGYKTYEQYF. Using reference TRBV18 and TRBJ2-7 for the parts outside the CDR3, the full variable domain is NAGVMQNPRHLVRRRGQEARLRCSPMKGHSHVYWYRQLPEEGLKFMVYLQKENIIDESGMPKERFSAEFPKEGPSILRIQQVVRGDSAAYFCASTLAGGYKTYEQYFGPGTRLTVT.

The gene calls are TRBV3-1 (or the pseudogene TRBV3-2) and TRBJ2-6; 9 bases match TRBD1. Trimming removed 4 bases from V and 0 bases from J; junction bases left unmatched: 7. CDR1 and CDR2 from the germline V gene are LGHDT and YNNKEL (reference sequence). CDR3 length: 18 amino acids. The chain's CDR3 is CASSLGDRDFSGANVLTF. For the CDR3, the DNA is TGTGCCAGCAGCCTAGGGGACAGGGACTTCTCTGGGGCCAACGTCCTGACTTTC.

The gene calls are TRBV7-2 and TRBJ2-1, with 8 bases identical to TRBD2. CDR3 length equals 16 residues. Germline CDR1 is SGHTA and CDR2 is FQGNSA. The ends lost 5 bases at V and 3 bases at J; junction bases unmatched: 9. CDR3 region: CASSPRTGLDYNEQFF. The CDR3 nucleotides read TGTGCCAGCAGCCCCCGGACGGGACTAGACTACAATGAGCAGTTCTTC.

The chain combines TRBV3-1 (or the pseudogene TRBV3-2) with TRBJ2-1; 10 nucleotides agree with TRBD2. Germline CDR1 is LGHDT and CDR2 is YNNKEL (reference sequence). The ends lost 2 bases at V and 8 bases at J; junction bases unmatched: 6. The CDR3 is made up of 15 amino acids. The CDR3 DNA reads as TGTGCCAGCAGCCAATCTAGCGGGGGCTTAGATGAGCAGTTCTTC. Translating it yields CASSQSSGGLDEQFF.

The chain links TRBV28 to TRBJ1-5; D remains unclear. The CDR3 consists of 13 residues. Germline values: CDR1 MDHEN, CDR2 SYDVKM. The germline V and J ends were trimmed by 6 bases and 0 bases, with 6 bases remaining between them. CDR3 loop: CASRTYSNQPQHF. Here the CDR3 DNA reads TGTGCCAGCAGGACATATAGCAATCAGCCCCAGCATTTT.

The chain is built from TRBV6-5 and TRBJ1-4; D ambiguous. CDR1 is MNHEY and CDR2 is SVGAGI in the germline V gene. This CDR3 spans 15 amino acids. Between the trimmed V and J ends, which lost 5 bases and 5 bases, there was a span of 15 bases. CDR3 coding DNA: TGTGCCAGCAGTACGGTGCGGATATGGAATGAAAAACTGTTTTTT. Its protein is CASSTVRIWNEKLFF.

Worth noting for this clone: Compared with germline, one end of the junction differs, possibly owing to a read error. The chain is built from TRBV7-7 and TRBJ1-1; no definite D call. Germline V gene data show CDR1 as SSHAT and CDR2 as FNYEAQ (reference sequence). CDR3 length: 13 amino acids. For the CDR3, the DNA is TGTGCTAGCAGCCTTCTAGGGAACACTGAAGCTTTCTTT. Residues: CASSLLGNTEAFF.

The rearrangement links TRBV7-2 to TRBJ2-5, with 9 bases fitting TRBD1. The V gene's germline CDR1 is SGHTA and CDR2 FQGNSA. The CDR3 is 18 amino acids. Trimming removed 0 bases from V and 5 bases from J; junction bases left unmatched: 13. CDR3 sequence: CASSLASISGTGLETQYF. Written as DNA, the CDR3 is TGTGCCAGCAGCTTAGCCTCTATATCCGGGACAGGGTTGGAGACCCAGTACTTC. Variable domain in full (rest from reference TRBV7-2 and TRBJ2-5): GAGVSQSPSNKVTEKGKDVELRCDPISGHTALYWYRQSLGQGLEFLIYFQGNSAPDKSGLPSDRFSAERTGGSVSTLTIQRTQQEDSAVYLCASSLASISGTGLETQYFGPGTRLLVL.

The chain joins TRBV19 to TRBJ1-2; no clear D gene. Trimming cost V 5 bases and J 7 bases, with 17 bases left between them. The CDR3 sequence is 14 residues long. Germline CDR1 reads LNHDA; CDR2 reads SQIVND (reference sequence). The CDR3 sequence: CASSRVEGAGGYTF. The CDR3 nucleotides are TGTGCCAGTAGTCGAGTGGAGGGAGCGGGTGGCTACACCTTC.

The V call is TRBV5-1, the J call TRBJ2-6; D might be TRBD2 (5 bases). The CDR3 length is 17 residues. Trimming cost V 0 bases and J 0 bases, with 10 bases left between them. Looked up from germline, CDR1 is SGHRS and CDR2 is YFSETQ. The CDR3 coding sequence is TGCGCCAGCAGCTTGGTCGGGGTCCCCTCTGGGGCCAACGTCCTGACTTTC. It yields the protein CASSLVGVPSGANVLTF.

This chain joins TRBV11-2 and TRBJ2-1; 11 nucleotides line up with TRBD2. Germline V gene data show CDR1 as SGHAT and CDR2 as FQNNGV. The CDR3 is 15 amino acids. The junction had 5 bases not matched to a gene; V was cut back by 4 bases and J by 6 bases. The CDR3 bases are TGTGCCAGCAGCTACGGGACTAGCGGTGTCAATGAGCAGTTCTTC. Its protein is CASSYGTSGVNEQFF.